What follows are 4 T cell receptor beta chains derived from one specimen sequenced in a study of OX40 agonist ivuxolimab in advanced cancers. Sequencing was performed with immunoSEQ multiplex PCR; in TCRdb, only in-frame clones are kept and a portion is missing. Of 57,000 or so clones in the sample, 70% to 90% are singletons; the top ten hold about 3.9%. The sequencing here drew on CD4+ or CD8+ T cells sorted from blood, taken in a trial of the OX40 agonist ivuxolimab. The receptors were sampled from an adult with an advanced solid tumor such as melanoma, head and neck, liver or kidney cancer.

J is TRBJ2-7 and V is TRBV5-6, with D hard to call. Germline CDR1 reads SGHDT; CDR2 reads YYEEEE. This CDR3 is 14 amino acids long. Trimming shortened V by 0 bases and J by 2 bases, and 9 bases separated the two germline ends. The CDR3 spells CASSLAVEPYEQYF. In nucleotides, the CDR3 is TGTGCCAGCAGCTTGGCCGTCGAGCCCTACGAGCAGTACTTC.

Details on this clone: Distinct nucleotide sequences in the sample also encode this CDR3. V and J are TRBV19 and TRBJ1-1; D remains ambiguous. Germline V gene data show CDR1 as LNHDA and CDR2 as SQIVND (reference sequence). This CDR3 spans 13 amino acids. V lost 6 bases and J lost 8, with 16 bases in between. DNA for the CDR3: TGTGCCAGTAGCCCTTCCCCGGGTAGGGAAGCTTTCTTT. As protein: CASSPSPGREAFF.

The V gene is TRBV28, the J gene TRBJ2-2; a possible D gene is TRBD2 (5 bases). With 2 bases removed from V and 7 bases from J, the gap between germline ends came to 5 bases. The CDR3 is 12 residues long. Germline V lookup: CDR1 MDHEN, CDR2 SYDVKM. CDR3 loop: CASSLGGGELFF. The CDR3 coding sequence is TGTGCCAGCAGTTTAGGAGGCGGGGAGCTGTTTTTT.

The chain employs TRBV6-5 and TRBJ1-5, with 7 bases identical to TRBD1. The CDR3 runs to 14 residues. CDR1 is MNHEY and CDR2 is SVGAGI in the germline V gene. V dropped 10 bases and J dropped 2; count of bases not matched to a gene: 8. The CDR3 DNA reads TGTGCCATCTCGGGACAGATGGGCAATCAGCCCCAGCATTTT. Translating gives CAISGQMGNQPQHF.